This paragraph reports one T cell receptor beta chain. These data come from a study of blood T cell repertoires in COVID-19. The germline V and J ends were trimmed by 4 bases and 6 bases, with 8 bases remaining between them. This CDR3 spans 12 amino acids. Germline V gene sequence: CDR1 MDHEN, CDR2 SYDVKM. Repertoires were generated with immunoSEQ multiplex PCR, while TCRdb's copy carries only in-frame clones and drops some. This sample has fewer than 65,000 clones, with approximately 80% found just once. Sequenced input: peripheral blood. The chain is built from TRBV28 and TRBJ2-3; weak D call: TRBD1 (5 bases). This sequence originates from a man aged 30-40 years with COVID-19, enrolled during active disease. CDR3 sequence (DNA): TGTGCCAGCAGTTACCCAGGGGATACGCAGTATTTT. This sequence encodes CASSYPGDTQYF.